The source of this T cell receptor beta chain is a study of response to subunit inactivated influenza vaccine. Whole-study findings and limits: Authors suggested seasonal influenza vaccinations each recruit few new T cells.

This clonotype was counted only a few times. Its antigen is not known. Each CDR3 protein is one row after TCRdb ran MiXCR on the RT-PCR reads. The sample has 800,000 to 1,000,000 distinct CDR3 sequences, 21% seen once. Between the trimmed V and J ends, which lost 3 bases and 0 bases, there was a span of 9 bases. The germline V gene has CDR1 DFQATT and CDR2 SNEGSKA (reference sequence). The CDR3 contains 15 residues. V is TRBV20-1 and J is TRBJ1-6, with D possibly TRBD1 on 5 matching bases. The receptor was derived from a middle-aged man who received an inactivated influenza vaccine. This specimen consisted of PBMCs from blood, obtained about 5 days after vaccination. This chain's CDR3 is CSARTESSYNSPLHF. The CDR3 bases are TGCAGTGCTAGGACAGAGAGCTCCTATAATTCACCCCTCCACTTT.